The rows below give T cell receptor beta chains drawn from one sample of a study of Ad26.COV2.S vaccination and SARS-CoV-2 variants. TCRdb keeps only in-frame clones here, not all; method: immunoSEQ multiplex PCR. Counted here are about 400,000 clones, about four fifths occurring once; the ten biggest clones make up about 8%. The sample in question was peripheral blood, obtained in a trial of Ad26.COV2.S vaccine versus placebo. The receptors stem from a person between 18 and 65 years old who received the Ad26.COV2.S COVID-19 vaccine or a placebo. The CDR3 runs from the conserved cysteine through the conserved F or W. The D gene is left open where the match is weak. Clone size, where shown, is once, few, many, or a class for clones that have expanded.

V gene	D gene	clone size	J gene	CDR3 protein	CDR3 DNA
TRBV21-1	.	.	TRBJ1-3	CASSKLTTISGNTIYF	TGTGCCAGCAGCAAACTCACCACTATCTCAGGAAACACCATATATTTT
TRBV7-9	TRBD1	.	TRBJ1-1	CASSKTDRVWVTEAFF	TGTGCCAGCAGCAAAACAGACAGGGTTTGGGTCACTGAAGCTTTCTTT
TRBV5-5	.	.	TRBJ2-7	CASSHNPGNSYEQYF	TGTGCCAGCAGCCACAACCCCGGGAACTCCTACGAGCAGTACTTC
TRBV2	TRBD1	.	TRBJ2-7	CASTQSGTVYEQYF	TGTGCCAGCACACAATCCGGGACAGTCTACGAGCAGTACTTC
TRBV5-1	TRBD2	.	TRBJ2-3	CASSWELAGATDTQYF	TGCGCCAGCAGCTGGGAACTAGCGGGGGCGACAGATACGCAGTATTTT
TRBV4-3	.	once	TRBJ1-5	CASSQDLSRRSQHF	TGCGCCAGCAGCCAAGATCTCTCTCGGCGTTCCCAGCATTTT
TRBV25-1	.	once	TRBJ1-6	CASSEYGGRDNSPLHF	TGTGCCAGCAGTGAATACGGGGGCAGAGATAATTCACCCCTCCACTTT
TRBV27	.	.	TRBJ2-1	CASIPSGRARHEQFF	TGTGCCAGCATACCCTCCGGTCGCGCTAGGCATGAGCAGTTCTTC
TRBV6-5	.	.	TRBJ2-5	CASSYWSGGETQYF	TGTGCCAGCAGTTACTGGAGTGGTGGGGAGACCCAGTACTTC
TRBV7-2	.	.	TRBJ1-2	CASSLNSYGYTF	TGTGCCAGCAGCTTAAACAGCTATGGCTACACCTTC
TRBV6-5	.	once	TRBJ2-3	CASYTASTDTQYF	TGTGCCAGCTACACTGCTAGCACAGATACGCAGTATTTT
TRBV12-3/TRBV12-4	.	.	TRBJ2-7	CASSFTNYEQYF	TGTGCCAGCAGTTTCACTAACTACGAGCAGTACTTC
TRBV6-2/TRBV6-3	.	.	TRBJ2-1	CASSLNGGSYNEQFF	TGTGCCAGCAGCCTTAACGGGGGAAGCTACAATGAGCAGTTCTTC
TRBV2	.	.	TRBJ2-6	CASRVQGGANVLTF	TGTGCCAGCAGGGTGCAAGGTGGGGCCAACGTCCTGACTTTC
TRBV11-2	TRBD2	.	TRBJ2-7	CASSFGLELPYEQYF	TGTGCCAGCAGTTTCGGACTAGAGCTCCCCTACGAGCAGTACTTC
TRBV15	.	.	TRBJ1-5	CATSRAGNQPQHF	TGTGCCACCAGCAGAGCTGGCAATCAGCCCCAGCATTTT
TRBV30	.	.	TRBJ2-2	CAWSVGGELFF	TGTGCCTGGAGTGTCGGAGGGGAGCTGTTTTTT
TRBV4-2	.	.	TRBJ2-7	CASSQESRAYEQYF	TGTGCCAGCAGCCAAGAGAGCAGGGCCTACGAGCAGTACTTC
TRBV19	.	.	TRBJ2-3	CASTPGVLTDTQYF	TGTGCCAGTACCCCTGGGGTACTCACAGATACGCAGTATTTT
TRBV6-5	.	.	TRBJ1-6	CASSGPSSYNSPLHF	TGTGCCAGCTCGGGGCCGAGCTCCTATAATTCACCCCTCCACTTT
TRBV7-2	.	.	TRBJ2-1	CASSLAKREQFF	TGTGCCAGCAGCTTAGCGAAGCGCGAGCAGTTCTTC
TRBV11-2	.	few	TRBJ2-3	CASGLPTQYF	TGTGCCTCCGGCCTTCCCACGCAGTATTTT
TRBV3-1/TRBV3-2	TRBD2	.	TRBJ2-1	CASSQDPAGGLDEQFF	TGTGCCAGCAGCCAAGATCCAGCGGGGGGGTTGGATGAGCAGTTCTTC
TRBV7-9	.	once	TRBJ2-2	CASSEGHPRELFF	TGTGCCAGCAGCGAGGGCCACCCCCGGGAGCTGTTTTTT
TRBV5-4	TRBD1	.	TRBJ2-5	CASSLTTGARETQYF	TGTGCCAGCAGCTTAACTACAGGGGCCAGGGAGACCCAGTACTTC
TRBV5-1	TRBD2	.	TRBJ2-3	CASSWGWSGRATDTQYF	TGCGCCAGCAGCTGGGGGTGGAGCGGGAGAGCTACAGATACGCAGTATTTT
TRBV2	.	few	TRBJ1-2	CASSQPRGYTF	TGTGCCAGCAGCCAGCCAAGGGGCTACACCTTC
TRBV3-1/TRBV3-2	.	.	TRBJ2-7	CASRLDSTYEQYF	TGTGCCAGCAGACTTGACAGCACCTACGAGCAGTACTTC
TRBV6-6	TRBD1	once	TRBJ1-2	CASIFRQGDGYTF	TGTGCCAGCATTTTCAGACAGGGGGATGGCTACACCTTC